The 4 T cell receptor beta chains below all came from one sample that was sequenced in a study of post-analysis software for immune sequencing data. Tagging with unique molecular identifiers was a feature of the TCR beta cDNA libraries. TCRdb re-called the PCR reads through MiXCR, storing one row per CDR3 protein. The data show about 200,000 distinct CDR3 sequences, 29% seen once. Study conclusions and caveats: Patients used a handful of TRBV segments, including TRBV5-6, TRBV5-1 and TRBV20-1, more often than controls.

No antigen has been identified for these receptors. The specimen sequenced was blood. The receptors originated from a girl between 2 and 17 years old with multiple sclerosis.

Regarding this clonotype: With a much larger clone just one base away, this may be a read error. This chain uses TRBV20-1 with TRBJ2-5; D uncertain. Germline V lookup: CDR1 DFQATT, CDR2 SNEGSKA (reference sequence). This CDR3 region has 12 residues. The V and J ends lost 1 base and 5 bases respectively, with 8 bases between them. In nucleotides, the CDR3 is TGCAGTGCTAGAGCCGAGGTGGAGACCCAGTACTTC. Its protein is CSARAEVETQYF.

This clonotype was picked up a small number of times. The genes are TRBV7-2 and TRBJ1-1, with 10 nucleotides matching TRBD1. After removal of 1 base from V and 4 bases from J, the junction contained 6 bases not matched to a gene. The CDR3 length is 16 residues. Germline V gives CDR1 SGHTA, CDR2 FQGNSA. CDR3 nucleotide sequence: TGTGCCAGCAGCTTAGGTTGGACAGGGGGGAGCACTGAAGCTTTCTTT. Translated: CASSLGWTGGSTEAFF.

A word on this clonotype: This may come from a read error, since a much larger clone is one base off. V usage is TRBV5-1 and J usage is TRBJ2-7, with TRBD2 as a possible D gene (6 bases). The CDR3 is made up of 14 amino acids. The V gene's germline CDR1 is SGHRS and CDR2 YFSETQ. Trimming took off 4 bases at V and 2 bases at J, with 13 bases between the two ends. CDR3 sequence (DNA): TGCGCCAGCAGCCGTGACCGGGAGCCCTACGAGCAGTACTTC. It encodes CASSRDREPYEQYF.

The chain combines TRBV20-1 with TRBJ2-1; 7 positions match TRBD2. The CDR3 spans 14 residues. Unmatched junction bases numbered 10, after V lost 4 bases and J lost 7 bases. Germline lookup yields CDR1 DFQATT and CDR2 SNEGSKA (reference sequence). For the CDR3, the DNA is TGCAGTGCTATAGGAGGGAGGGACGGGAATGAGCAGTTCTTC. It yields the protein CSAIGGRDGNEQFF.